The sequence of this TCR beta chain was determined in a study of Graves' ophthalmopathy and Graves' hyperthyroidism. Investigators amplified TCR beta CDR3 regions from RNA transcripts. An initial RT-PCR round employing HTBI primers preceded a second-round multiplex PCR. TCRdb itself ran the multiplex PCR reads through MiXCR, one entry per CDR3 protein. The sample records almost 750,000 distinct CDR3 sequences, roughly 40% being singletons. Germline values: CDR1 SNHLY, CDR2 FYNNEI. Between the trimmed V and J ends, which lost 6 bases and 0 bases, there was a span of 11 bases. The CDR3 covers 14 residues.

This TCR was sampled from an adult man with Graves' ophthalmopathy. This chain connects TRBV2 to TRBJ1-1; D is undetermined. The specimen was peripheral blood. CDR3 loop: CASRVLGMNTEAFF. The CDR3 bases are TGTGCCAGCAGAGTACTCGGTATGAACACTGAAGCTTTCTTT.